A single TCR beta chain is shown here with its context. Antigen specificity is unknown. This may arise from a read error, as a much more abundant clone is one base away. Mouse germline and gene names are used. The read gets to within 4 residues of the CDR3 end, and the germline J gene fills in the rest. Additional DNA sequences in this sample encode the identical CDR3. The sequencing template was cDNA reverse transcribed from extracted RNA. Only in-frame clones appear in the TCRdb table, and some are missing; sequencing was by immunoSEQ multiplex PCR. The sample holds roughly 260,000 clones, and no clone turns up only once. The CDR3 extends over 13 amino acids. J gave up 3 bases and V 5 bases, and 0 bases lay outside the gene matches. Germline-derived CDR1 and CDR2 are NSHNY and SYGAGN. This sample is drawn from a study of CD8+ T cells in alopecia areata. Study-wide results and caveats: Mice showed TCR sharing more clearly than patients did, possibly owing to HLA. Clonality in lesional scalp, especially alopecia totalis/universalis, exceeded that of normal scalp. Tissue-resident alphabeta T cells belonging to normal skin likewise get sequenced within scalp specimens.

Pooled cutaneous lymph node cells were sorted using CD4, CD8alpha, NKG2D, NKG2ACE and other markers. The J gene is TRBJ2-7, the V gene TRBV13-1, with 12 bases matching TRBD2. This sequence originates from a C3H/HeJ mouse with alopecia areata. The MHC haplotype of this mouse line is H2-k. The specimen was CD4+ T cells sorted from a lymph node. Incomplete CDR3 DNA: TGTGCCAGCAGGGACTGGGGGGGCTAT. Residues: CASRDWGGY. In full, the CDR3 reads CASRDWGGYEQYF.